Listed below are T cell receptor beta chains from one sample, sequenced in a study of sequential checkpoint blockade in melanoma. Produced via immunoSEQ multiplex PCR; TCRdb's table is partial and in-frame only. The data show more than 2,000 clones, with more than 20% seen just once and under 20% held by the top ten. This specimen was tumor tissue (inferred from file names), taken from a patient given nivolumab and ipilimumab in sequence. These receptor sequences come from a human donor with melanoma. Each CDR3 is given with its conserved first and last residue. A D gene is named only where the DNA matches it firmly. Size tells how often a clone was seen (once, few, many) or the class of an expanded clone, and some rows leave it out.

size,V,J,D,CDR3,DNA
many,TRBV11-3,TRBJ2-3,TRBD2,CASSLGLISTDTQYF,TGTGCCAGCAGCTTGGGACTAATCAGCACAGATACGCAGTATTTT
many,TRBV11-3,TRBJ1-4,-,CASSVVPRGEKLFF,TGTGCCAGCAGCGTGGTTCCTCGGGGTGAAAAACTGTTTTTT
medium-sized,TRBV11-3,TRBJ2-1,-,CASTRFDSYNEQFF,TGTGCCAGCACCCGATTTGATTCCTACAATGAGCAGTTCTTC
medium-sized,TRBV11-3,TRBJ1-2,-,CASSPQGPNYGYTF,TGTGCCAGCAGTCCACAGGGTCCTAACTATGGCTACACCTTC
-,TRBV6-8,TRBJ2-1,-,CASSYDTYNEQFF,TGTGCCAGCAGTTACGACACCTACAATGAGCAGTTCTTC
many,TRBV23-1,TRBJ1-2,TRBD1,CASSLQQGARGYGYTF,TGCGCCAGCAGCCTTCAACAGGGGGCGCGGGGCTATGGCTACACCTTC
medium-sized,TRBV11-3,TRBJ2-7,-,CASSLIRDNSYEQYF,TGTGCCAGCAGCCTTATTCGGGACAACTCCTACGAGCAGTACTTC
once,TRBV15,TRBJ2-2,-,CATSRGDRTGRLRTGELFF,TGTGCCACCAGCAGAGGAGACAGGACCGGAAGATTGAGGACCGGGGAGCTGTTTTTT
-,TRBV10-2,TRBJ2-7,-,CASSESAGQGYEQYF,TGCGCCAGCAGTGAGTCGGCAGGGCAAGGTTACGAGCAGTACTTC
many,TRBV11-3,TRBJ1-2,-,CASSLETGNYGYTF,TGTGCCAGCAGCTTAGAAACAGGGAACTATGGCTACACCTTC
many,TRBV11-3,TRBJ2-7,-,CASSFRVSEGYEQYF,TGTGCCAGCAGCTTCAGGGTTTCTGAAGGATACGAGCAGTACTTC
few,TRBV29-1,TRBJ1-1,TRBD1,CSVRDRGIEAFF,TGCAGCGTTAGGGACAGGGGCATCGAAGCTTTCTTT
-,TRBV5-1,TRBJ2-5,-,CASSLVGGPQETQYF,TGCGCCAGCAGCTTGGTGGGGGGACCCCAAGAGACCCAGTACTTC
-,TRBV14,TRBJ1-2,-,CASSRQSVYGYTF,TGTGCCAGCAGCCGCCAGTCGGTCTATGGCTACACCTTC
many,TRBV11-3,TRBJ2-7,TRBD2,CASSFGTSAYEQYF,TGTGCCAGCAGCTTTGGGACTAGCGCCTACGAGCAGTACTTC
large,TRBV18,TRBJ1-1,-,CASSPRALAGQVNTEAFF,TGTGCCAGCTCACCACGGGCTTTAGCGGGACAAGTGAACACTGAAGCTTTCTTT